This T cell receptor (beta chain) was sequenced in a study of Ad26.COV2.S vaccination and SARS-CoV-2 variants. Study results and limitations: Overall T cell responses may have been underestimated by the analyses of TCR breadth and depth.

As to this clone: Its antigen is as yet unknown.

The protocol was immunoSEQ multiplex PCR, while the TCRdb copy is restricted to in-frame clones and leaves out a portion. The data contain about 400,000 clones, roughly 80% of them seen just once; the ten biggest clones take up approximately 7%. Germline V lookup: CDR1 LGHDT, CDR2 YNNKEL (reference sequence). The V gene end was trimmed by 4 bases and the J gene end by 5 bases; junction bases not matched to a gene: 12. This CDR3 contains 17 residues. Treatment described: roughly 18 received Ad26.COV2.S at low or high dose, single or two shots; five or six received placebo; per-sample allocation not given. Day 63 after the first injection of vaccine or placebo was the sampling time. In Boston, the donor was an adult between 18-55 years of age.

The source is a person between 18 and 65 years old who received the Ad26.COV2.S COVID-19 vaccine or a placebo. This specimen consisted of peripheral blood, obtained in a trial of Ad26.COV2.S vaccine versus placebo. This rearrangement joins TRBV3-1 (or the pseudogene TRBV3-2) to TRBJ2-1, with 9 nucleotides matching TRBD2. The DNA for the CDR3 is TGTGCCAGCAGCCGCCGCGGGAGGGGAGCGGGGCACAATGAGCAGTTCTTC. It codes for CASSRRGRGAGHNEQFF.